One T cell receptor (beta chain) is described in this entry. The antigen this receptor binds is unknown. The record has no base qualities; no much larger clone is one base away. TCRbeta CDR3 regions were amplified from genomic DNA by means of the immunoSEQ Assay, a bias-controlled multiplex PCR. In the source study's methods: The number of nucleated cells in each sample was estimated by amplification of reference gene primers within the assay. To quantify the absolute abundance of each unique TCRbeta CDR3 rearrangement, sequence reads were collapsed and filtered. For each sample, productive Simpson clonality was calculated by taking the square root of Simpson's diversity index across productive rearrangements. TCRdb retrieved this table from immuneACCESS and kept in-frame rearrangements only. Not all clones are present; in checked studies, unresolved V genes account for under half, and no reason is known for the remainder. V, J and clone size reflect that table, while D and trimming were determined from the DNA. This sample holds fewer than 90,000 clones; approximately 86% were observed only once. The top ten constitute approximately 1.9% of the sample.

The data originate from a study of blood T cell repertoires in COVID-19 (dated by TCRdb to the early 2020s). With regard to the full study: The collaborator samples originated in the United States, Italy and Spain and spanned the acute and convalescent phases of COVID-19. The material from the prospective study consisted of cDNA or gDNA derived from T cells, B-cell-depleted T cells, or PBMCs. Deeply sampled blood TCRbeta repertoires from subjects exposed to, actively infected with, or recovered from COVID-19 were included in the dataset. Where available, HLA class I and class II types were taken from metadata supplied by the sample provider and were not determined by assay-based typing. The samples were drawn from two sources: the first 160 participants of the ongoing ImmuneRACE study, and over 1,000 subjects contributed by 6 global collaborators. A de-identified subject ID, COVID-19 status, age in years and sex were almost always included in the sample metadata. The repertoires were released in a freely available public database intended as a resource for research on the immune response to SARS-CoV-2. What the work shows at the level of the full study, not this receptor alone: The amount of clinical and demographic metadata varied by source and participant and was provided uncurated.

V is trimmed back by 4 bases and J by 7 bases, and the junction contains 5 bases that no gene match accounts for. The CDR1 and CDR2 encoded by the germline V gene are SGHRS and YFSETQ. Including the terminal cysteine and phenylalanine, the CDR3 comprises 15 residues. The only DNA kept is the CDR3, 45 bases in frame from the first base. Collaborating institutions collected whole blood in K2EDTA tubes following their own protocols. For TCRbeta analysis, collaborators shipped samples as frozen whole blood, isolated PBMCs, or DNA extracted from either of those sample types. This TCR was sampled from a woman older than 75 with active or convalescent COVID-19. Recombination connected TRBV5-1 to TRBJ1-6; a stretch of 10 junction bases matches TRBD1. The sequenced sample consisted of peripheral blood. In nucleotides, the sequence is TGCGCCAGCAGCGATCAGACAGGGGGCAATTCACCCCTCCACTTT. This gives the protein CASSDQTGGNSPLHF. Beyond the CDR3, the reference TRBV5-1 and TRBJ1-6 genes provide the residues; the full variable domain reads: KAGVTQTPRYLIKTRGQQVTLSCSPISGHRSVSWYQQTPGQGLQFLFEYFSETQRNKGNFPGRFSGRQFSNSRSEMNVSTLELGDSALYLCASSDQTGGNSPLHFGNGTRLTVT.